Sequencing of this TCR beta chain was carried out in a study of T cells in Graves' hyperthyroidism and ophthalmopathy. The CDR3 has 12 residues. Per the germline V gene, CDR1 is MDHEN and CDR2 is SYDVKM. Trimming stripped 3 bases from V and 5 bases from J, with 5 bases between. Amplification of TCR beta CDR3 regions was performed using RNA transcripts as template. The primer set for the first-round RT-PCR of the TCR CDR3 was HTBI. MiXCR, run by TCRdb on the multiplex PCR reads, gives a single entry per CDR3 protein. The table has about 270,000 distinct CDR3 sequences, 22% seen once. This clonotype was seen at least ten times.

Sequencing was carried out using blood. The rearrangement joins TRBV28 to TRBJ1-5; the D is unclear. The receptor was isolated from a man younger than 40 with Graves' ophthalmopathy. The CDR3 bases are TGTGCCAGCAGTTTCAGTTATCAGCCCCAGCATTTT. This codes for CASSFSYQPQHF.